This TCR beta chain was recovered during a study of shared clonotypes between healthy human individuals. Per germline, CDR1 SGDLS and CDR2 YYNGEE. Trimming cost V 3 bases and J 0 bases; bases outside gene matches: 5. The length of the CDR3 is 15 residues. This clone appeared a single time. The antigen is undetermined. Study-wide findings and caveats: The sharing of 4.5% to 5.5% of naive CD4 clonotypes was seen across a few donors.

Assay: immunoSEQ multiplex PCR; the TCRdb copy retains only in-frame clones and omits some. This table has approximately 2.5 million clones, approximately 93% appearing once. The chain couples TRBV9 to TRBJ1-1; 7 positions agree with TRBD1. The sequence was obtained from a man aged 18 to 30 in good health. Some clones in this sample may be carry-over from other donors' samples. The sequenced sample consisted of naive CD4+ T cells from PBMCs. Subset indicated: CD45RA+ positively selected. CDR3: CASSAGQYMNTEAFF. The CDR3 bases are TGTGCCAGCAGCGCGGGACAGTATATGAACACTGAAGCTTTCTTT.